This record looks at one T cell receptor beta chain sequence and its context. CDR3 size: 16 residues. V lost 5 bases, J lost 3 bases, and 5 bases stayed unmatched. The germline CDR1 and CDR2 sequences are PRHDT and FYEKMQ (reference sequence). TCRdb analysed the RT-PCR reads with MiXCR anew, one entry per CDR3 protein. The top ten hold roughly 3.6% of the sample, which has 550,000 to 750,000 distinct CDR3 sequences, more than 13% seen once. The sample consisted of memory CD4+ T cells from blood. This clonotype was sampled from a female donor in good health, serving as a healthy control. This rearrangement joins TRBV13 to TRBJ2-1; 12 bases fit TRBD2. This CDR3 is CASSHSSGRGYNEQFF. Written as DNA, the CDR3 is TGTGCCAGCAGCCATTCTAGCGGGAGGGGCTACAATGAGCAGTTCTTC.